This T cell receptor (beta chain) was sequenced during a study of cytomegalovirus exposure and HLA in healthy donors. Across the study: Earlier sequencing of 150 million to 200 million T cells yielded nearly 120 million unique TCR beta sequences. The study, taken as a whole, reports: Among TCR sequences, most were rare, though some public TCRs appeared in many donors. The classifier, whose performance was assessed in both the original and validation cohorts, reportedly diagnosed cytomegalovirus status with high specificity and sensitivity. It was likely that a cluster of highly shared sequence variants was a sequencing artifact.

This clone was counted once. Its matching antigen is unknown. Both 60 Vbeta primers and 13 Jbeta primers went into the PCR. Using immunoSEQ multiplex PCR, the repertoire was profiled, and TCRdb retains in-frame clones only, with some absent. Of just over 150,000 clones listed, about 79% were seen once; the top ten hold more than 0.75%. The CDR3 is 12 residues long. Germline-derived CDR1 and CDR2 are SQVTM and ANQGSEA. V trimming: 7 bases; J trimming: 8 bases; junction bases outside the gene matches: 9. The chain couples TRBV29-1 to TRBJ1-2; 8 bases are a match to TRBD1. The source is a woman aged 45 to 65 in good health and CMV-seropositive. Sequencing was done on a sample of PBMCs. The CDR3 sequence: CSAKPQGEGYTF. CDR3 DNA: TGCAGCGCTAAGCCACAGGGGGAAGGCTACACCTTC.